The TCR beta chain described here comes from a study of early T cells in non-severe SARS-CoV-2 infection. Broader study findings: Database matching using VDJdb favored anti-spike CD8 responses, with private and CD4 specificities left missing.

This clonotype occurred a few times. Antigen: not known. The CDR3 spans 15 residues. V lost 4 bases, J lost 5 bases, and 7 bases stayed unmatched. Germline values: CDR1 MNHEY, CDR2 SVGEGT. TCRdb ran MiXCR on the 5' RACE reads and lists one entry per CDR3 protein. The data contain fewer than 85,000 distinct CDR3 sequences, about 10% of them singletons. The source of this sequence is an adult who was a healthcare worker with PCR-confirmed SARS-CoV-2 infection or an uninfected control (not recorded which). Sequences were derived from whole blood, sampled at baseline. The V gene is TRBV6-2 or TRBV6-3, the J gene TRBJ1-1; 10 nucleotides agree with TRBD1. The CDR3 DNA is TGTGCCAGCAGTTCCGCTCGGGACAGGGGAACTGAAGCTTTCTTT. Translation gives CASSSARDRGTEAFF.